This T cell receptor (beta chain) came from a study of glioma-infiltrating T cells (dated by TCRdb to 2015 to 2016). For the study in its entirety: TCR alpha- and beta-chain repertoires were sequenced from glioma tissue, non-neoplastic brain tissue and matched peripheral blood mononuclear cells. To gauge divergence between tissue and blood T-cell populations, every tissue-infiltrating repertoire was compared against the peripheral blood repertoire from the same patient. Three low-grade glioma patients, under ten primary glioblastoma patients, and three non-glioma patients who contributed non-neoplastic brain tissue made up the paired cohort. Results and caveats for the whole study, not just this receptor: VJ-independent divergence between tissue and blood was below expectation in non-neoplastic patients but above expectation in all gliomas, especially low-grade gliomas. Very few CDR3 sequences were shared between tissue and blood, attributed to high CDR3 diversity and limited sampling. Group comparisons were based on small numbers of patients: three non-neoplastic, three low-grade glioma and 7 to 9 glioblastoma patients.

TCR alpha and beta CDR3 regions were amplified with the iRepertoire nested amplicon-rescue multiplex PCR (arm-PCR) platform from RNA. One-step reverse transcription and amplification used roughly 100-400 ng of tissue mRNA or PBMC total RNA as input. Following bead purification, Illumina adapters were added by a secondary multiplex PCR, and libraries between 200 and 400 bp were gel-purified. The libraries contained internal 6-nucleotide barcodes that were used for demultiplexing. Libraries were sequenced on an Illumina MiSeq with 2x220 or 2x250 nucleotide paired-end reads. The study's own analysis went as follows. FLASH 1.2.11 was used to merge paired reads, and BWA-MEM then aligned the reads to the GRCh37 human genome before TRA and TRB reads were extracted. V and J assignment used an IMGT-derived reference of cassette sequences and CDR3 motifs that included pseudogenes. Reads were translated in three frames, and productive CDR3s were defined by a C…FGXG motif without stop codons. Clonotypes were defined as unique combinations of V-J cassette pair and CDR3 amino acid sequence. Reads were filtered by Hamming distance, with the threshold set by the sequence error rate of each sample in mapped regions. Clones were called with MiXCR by TCRdb after fastp trimmed the public reads at Q25, and only in-frame beta chains were retained. Rows are combined by CDR3 protein, so each entry shows the most common genes and DNA. The V and J calls and clone size are TCRdb's, not the authors'. The sample contains under 200,000 distinct CDR3 sequences, 43% of them found a single time. The ten largest clones add up to 5.2% of the sample.

Spanning cysteine to phenylalanine, the CDR3 consists of 17 amino acids. Only the CDR3 DNA stays, 51 bases, in frame from base 1. The germline V gene encodes CDR1 SEHNR and CDR2 FQNEAQ (reference sequence). Regarding this clonotype: This receptor's antigen is unknown. Sequence at one end of the junction differs from germline and may be a read error.

Sequenced: glioma tissue, nonneoplastic brain tissue, or PBMCs (not recorded which). The receptor's source is a human donor with low-grade glioma or glioblastoma, undergoing nonglioma brain surgery, or in good health (not recorded which). This sequence uses TRBV7-9 and TRBJ2-1; 7 nucleotides in the junction match TRBD2. The CDR3 loop reads CASSHTRRTSLSYEKFF. Here is the DNA: TGTGCCAGCAGCCATACCAGGAGGACTAGTCTCTCATATGAGAAGTTCTTC.